This TCR beta chain was obtained from a study of cytomegalovirus exposure and HLA in healthy donors (dated by TCRdb to between 2016 and 2019). For the study in its entirety: According to a later analysis, one platform produced both the 120 validation repertoires and the 666 repertoires of the first cohort. The study aimed to test whether signatures of past pathogen exposure could be identified by cataloging public T cell receptors. In addition to the first cohort of roughly 700 subjects, a separate validation cohort of approximately 130 different subjects was used. To predict cytomegalovirus infection status, the study combined high-throughput TCR immunosequencing, statistical association of individual TCRs with disease status, and machine learning. Paper-wide results and their limitations: In the study, some 180 TCR beta chains were listed as associated with cytomegalovirus. In a later analysis, TCRs clustered in the first cohort were found to also tend to co-occur in the 130 or so validation repertoires, with approximately 95% of cluster scores above 0. The validation cohort had no HLA typing available for a later analysis, so co-occurrence within that cohort was assessed over all 110 or so repertoires. Across donors, most TCR sequences were observed very rarely, whereas some public TCRs were present in many individuals. Three of the identified cytomegalovirus-associated TCR beta chains were confirmed in vitro to be specific for cytomegalovirus antigens. The authors suggested that the approach could potentially be extended to other disease states and immunological phenotypes. The classifier was reported to diagnose cytomegalovirus status with high specificity and sensitivity in both the original cohort and the validation cohort.

Libraries were constructed by the immunoSEQ multiplex PCR assay. As for how the authors treated the data: A statistical classification framework was developed to diagnose cytomegalovirus status using the catalog of TCR beta chain sequences. Drawn from immuneACCESS, this table holds only the in-frame rearrangements with V and J called that TCRdb kept. Clones are partly lost; checked studies trace under half to an unresolved V gene and leave the rest unexplained. V, J and clone size are those of that table, while D and trimming were read from the DNA. For this sample there are 140,000 to 150,000 clones; about 94% appear just once. The ten largest clonotypes hold approximately 1.8% of the sample. Turning to this clone: Its antigen is still unknown. No base qualities exist here, and no much larger clone lies one base off it.

The donors were included in the validation cohort of 120 subjects, a group kept apart from the approximately 700-subject first cohort. Relative to germline, V is 4 bases shorter and J is 0 bases shorter, with 10 bases between their ends. Sequences KGHSH (CDR1) and LQKENI (CDR2) are obtained from the germline V gene. From cysteine to phenylalanine, the CDR3 is 14 amino acids long. Only CDR3 DNA is held: 42 bases, read in frame from base 1. This sequence originates from a man between 18 and 29 years old in good health and CMV-seropositive. Here the chain combines TRBV18 and TRBJ2-7; perhaps TRBD1 is the D gene, with 6 bases matching. The sequencing sample was made of PBMCs. The CDR3 region has the sequence CASSLQGFSYEQYF. The DNA sequence is TGTGCCAGCTCACTACAGGGTTTCTCCTACGAGCAGTACTTC. The full variable domain, completed from the reference TRBV18 and TRBJ2-7 proteins outside the CDR3, reads NAGVMQNPRHLVRRRGQEARLRCSPMKGHSHVYWYRQLPEEGLKFMVYLQKENIIDESGMPKERFSAEFPKEGPSILRIQQVVRGDSAAYFCASSLQGFSYEQYFGPGTRLTVT.